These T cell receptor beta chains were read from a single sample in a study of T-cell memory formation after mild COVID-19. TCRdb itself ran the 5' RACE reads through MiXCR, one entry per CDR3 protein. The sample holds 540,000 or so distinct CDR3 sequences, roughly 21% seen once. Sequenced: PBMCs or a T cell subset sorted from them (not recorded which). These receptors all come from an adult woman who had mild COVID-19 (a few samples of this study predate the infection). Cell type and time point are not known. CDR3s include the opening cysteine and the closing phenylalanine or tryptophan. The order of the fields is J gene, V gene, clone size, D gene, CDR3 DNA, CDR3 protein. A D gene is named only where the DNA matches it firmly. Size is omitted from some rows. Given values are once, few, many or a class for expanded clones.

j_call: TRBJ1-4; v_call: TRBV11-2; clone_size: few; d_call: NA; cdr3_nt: TGTGCCAGCAGCCAACAGTTGAGAACTAATGAAAAACTGTTTTTT; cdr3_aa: CASSQQLRTNEKLFF
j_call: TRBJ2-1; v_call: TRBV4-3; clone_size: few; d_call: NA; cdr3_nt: TGCGCCAGCAGCCAAGAGGCAGTGACTGAGCAGTTCTTC; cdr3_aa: CASSQEAVTEQFF
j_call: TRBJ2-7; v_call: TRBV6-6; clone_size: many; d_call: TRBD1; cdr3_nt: TGTGCCAGCAGTTATCCCTCCGGGACAGGGCGGGACGAGCAGTACTTC; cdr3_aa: CASSYPSGTGRDEQYF
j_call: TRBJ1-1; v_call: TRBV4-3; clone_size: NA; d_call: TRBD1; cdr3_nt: TGCGCCAGCAGCCGCTCTTCGACAGGGGGGAACACTGAAGCTTTCTTT; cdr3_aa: CASSRSSTGGNTEAFF
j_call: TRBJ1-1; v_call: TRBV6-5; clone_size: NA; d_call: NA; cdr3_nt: TGTGCCAGCAGTTACCAAGGAGGCGTAACTGAAGCTTTCTTT; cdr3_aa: CASSYQGGVTEAFF
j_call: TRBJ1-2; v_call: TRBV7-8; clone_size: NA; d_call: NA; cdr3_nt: TGTGCCAGCAGCTTAAGGTCGAGTAGGACGTCCGGCTACACCTTC; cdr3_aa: CASSLRSSRTSGYTF
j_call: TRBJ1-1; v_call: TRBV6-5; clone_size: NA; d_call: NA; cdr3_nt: TGTGCCAGCAGTTACGCCCGGGGTCTCGGGGACACTGAAGCTTTCTTT; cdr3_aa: CASSYARGLGDTEAFF
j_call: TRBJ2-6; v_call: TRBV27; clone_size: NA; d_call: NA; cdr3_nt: TGTGCCAGCAGTTCAGGGGATGGGGCCAACGTCCTGACTTTC; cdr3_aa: CASSSGDGANVLTF
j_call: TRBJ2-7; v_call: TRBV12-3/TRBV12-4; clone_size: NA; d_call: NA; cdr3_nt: TGTGCCAGCAGTACAATTGACAGGAGCTCCTACGAGCAGTACTTC; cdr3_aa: CASSTIDRSSYEQYF
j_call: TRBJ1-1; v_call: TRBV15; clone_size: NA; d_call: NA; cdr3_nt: TGTGCCACCAGCAGAGTCGAGGCGGGAACTGAAGCTTTCTTT; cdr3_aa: CATSRVEAGTEAFF
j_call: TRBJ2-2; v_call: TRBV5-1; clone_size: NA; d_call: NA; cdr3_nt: TGCGCCAGCCAACCCGGGAGCAACACCGGGGAGCTGTTTTTT; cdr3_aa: CASQPGSNTGELFF
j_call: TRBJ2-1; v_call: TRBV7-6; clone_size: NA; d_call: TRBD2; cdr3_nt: TGTGCCAGCAGCTTATCCGGAGGACTAGCGGGGAACAATGAGCAGTTCTTC; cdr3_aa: CASSLSGGLAGNNEQFF
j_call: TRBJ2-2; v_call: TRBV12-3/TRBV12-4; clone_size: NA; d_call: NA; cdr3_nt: TGTGCCAGCAGCCCGAGGGCCGAGGGCACCGGGGAGCTGTTTTTT; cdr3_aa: CASSPRAEGTGELFF
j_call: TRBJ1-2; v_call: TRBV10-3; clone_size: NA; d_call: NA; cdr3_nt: TGTGCCATCCCTCATCCCCTCGGGACGATCTATGGCTACACCTTC; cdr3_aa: CAIPHPLGTIYGYTF
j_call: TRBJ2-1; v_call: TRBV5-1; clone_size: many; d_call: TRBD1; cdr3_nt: TGCGCCAGCAGCTCATTACCCCCCGGGACAGGGCTCTTCTCCTACAATGAGCAGTTCTTC; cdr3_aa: CASSSLPPGTGLFSYNEQFF
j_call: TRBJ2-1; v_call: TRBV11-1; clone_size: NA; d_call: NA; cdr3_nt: TGTGCCAGCAGCTTACTACAGGGGGGGATGTTTGAGCAGTTCTTC; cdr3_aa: CASSLLQGGMFEQFF
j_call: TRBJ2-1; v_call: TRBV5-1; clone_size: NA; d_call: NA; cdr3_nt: TGCGCCAGCAGCCGGGACGGGAACAATGAGCAGTTCTTC; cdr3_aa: CASSRDGNNEQFF
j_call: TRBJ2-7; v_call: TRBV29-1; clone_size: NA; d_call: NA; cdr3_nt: TGCAGCGGCCGGGACGGCGGGGGCCACGAGCAGTACTTC; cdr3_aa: CSGRDGGGHEQYF
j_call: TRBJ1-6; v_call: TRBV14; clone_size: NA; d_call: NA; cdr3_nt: TGTGCCAGCAGCCAAGACAGATCCTATAATTCACCCCTCCACTTT; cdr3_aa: CASSQDRSYNSPLHF
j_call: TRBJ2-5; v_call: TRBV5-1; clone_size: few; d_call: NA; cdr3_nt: TGCGCCAGCAGCTCCGCCAGGGGGGGACAAGAGACCCAGTACTTC; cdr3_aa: CASSSARGGQETQYF
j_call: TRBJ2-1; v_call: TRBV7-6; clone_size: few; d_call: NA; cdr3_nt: TGTGCCAGCAGCCAACACGCAGACCTCAATGAGCAGTTCTTC; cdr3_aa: CASSQHADLNEQFF
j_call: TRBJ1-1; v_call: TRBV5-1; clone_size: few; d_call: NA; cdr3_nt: TGCGCCAGCAGCCGAACCGCAACACAAGGGACAACCGAAGCTTTCTTT; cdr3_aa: CASSRTATQGTTEAFF
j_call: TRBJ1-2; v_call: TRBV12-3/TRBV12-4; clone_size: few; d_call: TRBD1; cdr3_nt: TGTGCCAGCAGTCCAGGGGCAGGGGGTGGCTACACCTTC; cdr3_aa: CASSPGAGGGYTF
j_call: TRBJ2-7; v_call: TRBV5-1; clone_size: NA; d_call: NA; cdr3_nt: TGCGCCAGCAGCTTGGATCACAGGTCCGAGCAGTACTTC; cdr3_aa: CASSLDHRSEQYF
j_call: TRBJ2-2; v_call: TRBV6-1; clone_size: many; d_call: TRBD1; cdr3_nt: TGTGCCAGGGGACAGGGTAACACCGGGGAGCTGTTTTTT; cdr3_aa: CARGQGNTGELFF
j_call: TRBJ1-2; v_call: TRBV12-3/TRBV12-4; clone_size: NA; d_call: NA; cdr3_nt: TGTGCCAGCAGTTTAGGATCGTTTCTTAAATCGGCTAACTATGGCTACACCTTC; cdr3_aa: CASSLGSFLKSANYGYTF
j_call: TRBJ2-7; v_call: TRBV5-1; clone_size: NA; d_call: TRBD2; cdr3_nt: TGCGCCAGCAGCTTCCTAGCGGGGGCCTACGAGCAGTACTTC; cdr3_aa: CASSFLAGAYEQYF
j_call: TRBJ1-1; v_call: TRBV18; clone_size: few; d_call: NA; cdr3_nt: TGTGCCAGCTCACCGAGCAGGGAAGGGCGGATGAACACTGAAGCTTTCTTT; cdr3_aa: CASSPSREGRMNTEAFF
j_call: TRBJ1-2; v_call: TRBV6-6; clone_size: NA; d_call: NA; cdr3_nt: TGTGCCAGCAGTTACCAGGGCAGCGCGTCAGGTGGCTACACCTTC; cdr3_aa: CASSYQGSASGGYTF
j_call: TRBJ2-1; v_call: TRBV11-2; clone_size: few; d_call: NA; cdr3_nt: TGTGCCAGCACCCCGGGCTACTCACTTAATGAGCAGTTCTTC; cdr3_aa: CASTPGYSLNEQFF
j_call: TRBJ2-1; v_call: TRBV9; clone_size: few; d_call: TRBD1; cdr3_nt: TGTGCCAGCAGAGGACAGGGGGCGCGGAATGAGCAGTTCTTC; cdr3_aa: CASRGQGARNEQFF
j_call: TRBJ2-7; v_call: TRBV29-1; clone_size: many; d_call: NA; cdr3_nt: TGCAGCGTTTCCGGGGGCGGAAGCTCCTACGAGCAGTACTTC; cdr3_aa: CSVSGGGSSYEQYF
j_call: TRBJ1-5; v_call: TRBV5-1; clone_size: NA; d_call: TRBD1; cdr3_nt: TGCGCCAGCGGCTACAGGGGTAGCAATCAGCCCCAGCATTTT; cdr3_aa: CASGYRGSNQPQHF
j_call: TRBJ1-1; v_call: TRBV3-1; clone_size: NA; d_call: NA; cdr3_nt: TGTGCCAGCAGCCAAGATGCGGGGGGTTATGACACTGAAGCTTTCTTT; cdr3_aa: CASSQDAGGYDTEAFF
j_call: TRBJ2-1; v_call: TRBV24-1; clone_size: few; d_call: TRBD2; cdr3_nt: TGTGCCACCGGAGCGGGGGGAGACAATGAGCAGTTCTTC; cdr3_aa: CATGAGGDNEQFF
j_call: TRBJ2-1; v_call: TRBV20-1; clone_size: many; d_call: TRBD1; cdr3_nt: TGCAGTGCTTCTCCGGGACAGGGACGGGGTGAGCAGTTCTTC; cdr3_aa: CSASPGQGRGEQFF
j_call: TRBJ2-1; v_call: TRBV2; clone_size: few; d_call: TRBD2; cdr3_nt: TGTGCCAGCAGACAGCGGGAGGGCCACAATGAGCAGTTCTTC; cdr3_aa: CASRQREGHNEQFF
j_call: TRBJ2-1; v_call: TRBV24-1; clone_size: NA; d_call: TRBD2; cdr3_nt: TGTGCCACCAGTGATTTTAGCGGGGGGGCGAGGAATGAGCAGTTCTTC; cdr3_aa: CATSDFSGGARNEQFF
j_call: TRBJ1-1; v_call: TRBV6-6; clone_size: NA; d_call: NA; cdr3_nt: TGTGCCAGCAACGCCCACGGGGGTACTGAAGCTTTCTTT; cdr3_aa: CASNAHGGTEAFF
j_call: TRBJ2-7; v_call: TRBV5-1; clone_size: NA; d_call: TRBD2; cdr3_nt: TGCGCCAGCAGCTTGATGCCCGGGACTAGCGGGAGAAGGAACGAGCAGTACTTC; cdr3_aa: CASSLMPGTSGRRNEQYF
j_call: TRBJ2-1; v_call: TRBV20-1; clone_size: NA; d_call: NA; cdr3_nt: TGCAGTGCTAGTTTGTTCAATGAGCAGTTCTTC; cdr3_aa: CSASLFNEQFF
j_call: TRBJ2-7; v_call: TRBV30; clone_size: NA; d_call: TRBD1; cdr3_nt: TGTGCCTGGAGTCGAGGGGGCCCGTCCTACGAGCAGTACTTC; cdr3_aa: CAWSRGGPSYEQYF
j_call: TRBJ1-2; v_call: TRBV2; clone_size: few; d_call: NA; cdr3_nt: TGTGCCAGCAGTCCCCTGGAGGCCGTTGGAATCTATGGCTACACCTTC; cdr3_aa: CASSPLEAVGIYGYTF
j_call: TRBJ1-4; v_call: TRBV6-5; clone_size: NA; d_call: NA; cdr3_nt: TGTGCCAGCACCGCCCAGTGGGACACGGCTAATGAAAAACTGTTTTTT; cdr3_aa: CASTAQWDTANEKLFF
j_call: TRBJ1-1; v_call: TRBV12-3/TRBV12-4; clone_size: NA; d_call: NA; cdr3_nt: TGTGCCAGCACCCTAGGAGTCGGAGGAGCTTTCTTT; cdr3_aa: CASTLGVGGAFF
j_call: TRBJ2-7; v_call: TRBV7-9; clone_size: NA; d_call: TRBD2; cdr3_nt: TGTGCCAGCAGCTTAGTAGGCAGCGGGGCCTCCTACGATCAGTACTTC; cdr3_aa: CASSLVGSGASYDQYF
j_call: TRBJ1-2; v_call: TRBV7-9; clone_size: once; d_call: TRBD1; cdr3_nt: TGTGCCAGCAGCTCCGGGACAGGGATGGACTATGGCTACACCTTC; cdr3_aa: CASSSGTGMDYGYTF
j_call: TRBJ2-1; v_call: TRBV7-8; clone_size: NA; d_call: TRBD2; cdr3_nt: TGTGCCGGGGGGGATGGAGACAATGAGCAGTTCTTC; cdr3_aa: CAGGDGDNEQFF
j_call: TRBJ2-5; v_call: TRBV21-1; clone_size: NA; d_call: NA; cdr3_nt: TGTGCCAGCAATTTGGGAGAGACCCAGTACTTC; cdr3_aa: CASNLGETQYF
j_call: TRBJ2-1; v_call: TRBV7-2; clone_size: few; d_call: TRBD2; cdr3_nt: TGTGCCAGCAGCTTAATGGGACTAGCGGGAGCGAATGAGCAGTTCTTC; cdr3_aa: CASSLMGLAGANEQFF
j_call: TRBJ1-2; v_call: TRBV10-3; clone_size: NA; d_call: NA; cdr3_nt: TGTGCCATCAGTGAAGCAGCTAACTATGGCTACACCTTC; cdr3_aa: CAISEAANYGYTF
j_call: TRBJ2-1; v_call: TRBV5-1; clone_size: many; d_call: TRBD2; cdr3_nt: TGCGCCAGCAGCTTGTCAGGGAGGGCCGTATTTGGCTACAATGAGCAGTTCTTC; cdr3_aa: CASSLSGRAVFGYNEQFF
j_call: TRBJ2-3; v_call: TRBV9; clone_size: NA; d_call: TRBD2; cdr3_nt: TGTGCCAGCAGCCCCGGACTAGCGGGGGAACATACGCAGTATTTT; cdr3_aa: CASSPGLAGEHTQYF
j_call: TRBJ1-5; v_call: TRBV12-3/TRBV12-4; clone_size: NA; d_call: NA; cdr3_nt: TGTGCCAGCAGTCATGGCGGGGATCAGCCCCAGCATTTT; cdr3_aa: CASSHGGDQPQHF